One and the same sample provided the 17 T cell receptor beta chains below, sequenced in a study of breast tumors, draining lymph nodes, adjacent tissues. TCRdb used MiXCR to reprocess the multiplex PCR reads, holding one entry per CDR3 protein. Among about 120,000 distinct CDR3 sequences listed, roughly 21% were seen once. Breast cancer patients provided tissue from their axillary draining lymph nodes. What was sequenced was axillary lymph node tissue. The origin of the receptors is a female donor with breast cancer. Some clones in this sample may be carry-over from other donors' samples.

This clonotype was observed at least ten times. The chain is built from TRBV12-3 or TRBV12-4 and TRBJ1-6; D is unclear. V was clipped by 3 bases and J by 8 bases, with 11 bases between them. This CDR3 has 14 residues. CDR3 bases: TGTGCCAGCAGTTTGAGAGGGTGGGATTCACCCCTCCACTTT. Its translation: CASSLRGWDSPLHF.

As for this clonotype: A read error is possible here, since a much larger clone lies one base away. This chain joins TRBV3-1 and TRBJ1-6; maybe TRBD1 (6 bases). The germline V gene has CDR1 LGHDT and CDR2 YNNKEL (reference sequence). This CDR3 spans 15 amino acids. Trimming shortened V by 6 bases and J by 10 bases, and 19 bases separated the two germline ends. The CDR3 loop is CASSTGAGENSPLHF. Written as DNA, the CDR3 is TGTGCCAGCAGTACGGGGGCCGGGGAGAACTCACCCCTCCACTTT.

This clonotype was seen repeatedly, ten times or more. The chain couples TRBV5-8 to TRBJ2-3; TRBD2 matches at 7 bases. CDR1 and CDR2 (germline): SGHTS, YDEGEE. The CDR3 has 12 amino acids. J lost 9 bases, V lost 2 bases, and 3 bases had no gene match. CDR3 sequence: CASSFVRETQYF. CDR3 nucleotides: TGTGCCAGCAGCTTCGTGCGGGAGACGCAGTATTTT.

This clonotype has ten or more counts. This sequence joins TRBV5-8 and TRBJ1-6; no clear D. Germline loops: CDR1 SGHTS, CDR2 YDEGEE. Trimming stripped 1 base from V and 4 bases from J, with 12 bases between. The CDR3 loop spans 16 amino acids. CDR3 nucleotide sequence: TGTGCCAGCAGCTTGCGAGGCACAACTTATAATTCACCCCTCCACTTT. This encodes CASSLRGTTYNSPLHF.

Ten or more counts support this clonotype. The chain is built from TRBV13 and TRBJ2-2; possible D gene TRBD1, 7 bases. The CDR3 length is 16 residues. V lost 7 bases, J lost 6 bases, and 21 bases lay in between. CDR1 PRHDT and CDR2 FYEKMQ come from the germline V gene (reference sequence). CDR3 coding DNA: TGTGCCAGCACCACCCCGCAGGGGGGTATGGCCGGGGAGCTGTTTTTT. Translation: CASTTPQGGMAGELFF.

V is TRBV5-1 and J is TRBJ1-1, with TRBD1 matching 8 bases. After removal of 4 bases from V and 5 bases from J, the junction contained 13 bases not matched to a gene. Germline CDR1 and CDR2: SGHRS and YFSETQ. The CDR3 is 16 amino acids. The CDR3, as DNA: TGCGCCAGCAGCCAAGGACAGGGAAGCATTCGGACTGAAGCTTTCTTT. Encoded protein: CASSQGQGSIRTEAFF.

This clonotype was seen ten or more times. This chain uses TRBV20-1 with TRBJ2-3; D gene unclear. This CDR3 is 14 amino acids long. Germline CDR1 is DFQATT and CDR2 is SNEGSKA (reference sequence). V was trimmed by 5 bases and J by 1 base, leaving 13 bases between them. CDR3 coding DNA: TGCAGTGCTTATCCCGCAGGACGCACAGATACGCAGTATTTT. It codes for CSAYPAGRTDTQYF.

With regard to this clonotype: The CDR3 end shows no conserved phenylalanine or tryptophan, and so a read error is likely. V and J are TRBV7-9 and TRBJ2-1; D tentatively fits TRBD1 or TRBD2 (6 bases each). This CDR3 contains 13 residues. The germline V gene encodes CDR1 SEHNR and CDR2 FQNEAQ (reference sequence). The CDR3 region is CVSGGGWRDEQFL. Here the CDR3 DNA reads TGTGTCAGCGGAGGGGGATGGAGGGATGAGCAGTTCCTC.

The chain links TRBV12-3 or TRBV12-4 to TRBJ2-5; 8 bases map to TRBD2. The length of the CDR3 is 13 residues. J was trimmed by 7 bases and V by 6 bases; bases with no gene match: 7. The DNA of the CDR3 is TGTGCCAGCAGCATTGGAGCGGGGGTGACCCAGTACTTC. Translation gives CASSIGAGVTQYF.

This clonotype was counted ten times or more. One end of the junction varies from germline; a read error may be responsible. V and J are TRBV18 and TRBJ2-7; D possibly corresponds to TRBD1 (6 bases). Germline CDR1 is KGHSH and CDR2 is LQKENI. This CDR3 comprises 14 residues. Here the CDR3 DNA reads TGTGCCAGCGCTCCGGGACAAAGCTTCTACGCGCAGTACTTC. The encoded protein is CASAPGQSFYAQYF.

This clonotype was picked up one time. A much more abundant neighbour one base away suggests this may be a read error. The chain employs TRBV7-2 and TRBJ1-4; no clear D gene. CDR3 length: 13 residues. Germline CDR1 SGHTA, CDR2 FQGNSA. The CDR3 region is CASSLVRDEELFF. As DNA, the CDR3 is TGTGCCAGCAGCTTAGTAAGAGATGAAGAACTGTTTTTT.

The genes are TRBV6-5 and TRBJ2-3; D is ambiguous. V was clipped by 5 bases and J by 1 base, with 7 bases between them. Germline assignment: CDR1 MNHEY and CDR2 SVGAGI. This CDR3 spans 13 amino acids. The CDR3 loop reads CASSARCTDTQYF. DNA for the CDR3: TGTGCCAGCAGTGCCAGATGCACAGATACGCAGTATTTT.

This clonotype was seen at least ten times. The chain employs TRBV20-1 and TRBJ2-5; D could derive from TRBD1 or TRBD2 (5 bases each). Germline CDR1 is DFQATT and CDR2 is SNEGSKA (reference sequence). CDR3 length: 13 amino acids. CDR3 protein: CSASRDPRETQYF. CDR3 sequence (DNA): TGCAGCGCAAGCCGGGACCCACGAGAGACCCAGTACTTC.

This clonotype was seen repeatedly, ten times or more. The V gene is TRBV5-1, the J gene TRBJ2-3; D is ambiguous. This CDR3 is 13 amino acids long. The V end was cut by 7 bases, the J end by 2 bases, with 11 bases between. CDR1 SGHRS and CDR2 YFSETQ come from the germline V gene. Here the CDR3 reads CASQQFNTDTQYF. The CDR3 coding sequence is TGCGCCAGCCAACAGTTCAACACAGATACGCAGTATTTT.

For this clonotype: This clone may be a read error of a much larger clone one base away. This chain links TRBV12-3 or TRBV12-4 with TRBJ2-2, with D perhaps TRBD2 (6 bases). The CDR3 spans 15 residues. The V end lost 1 base, the J end lost 6 bases, and 12 bases lay between the germline ends. The DNA for the CDR3 is TGTGCCAGCAGTTTAGGGGAGGTTGGGGCCGGGGAGCTGTTTTTT. Residues: CASSLGEVGAGELFF.

In its sample, this clonotype was seen many times. The V call is TRBV7-3, the J call TRBJ2-3; D possibly corresponds to TRBD2 (6 bases). The CDR3 is made up of 15 amino acids. The V gene's germline CDR1 is SGHTA and CDR2 FQGTGA. V was trimmed by 3 bases and J by 1 base, leaving 11 bases between them. The chain's CDR3 is CASSLQLAGTDTQYF. The CDR3 nucleotides read TGTGCCAGCAGCTTGCAACTAGCTGGCACAGATACGCAGTATTTT.

This clonotype was seen only a few times. The V and J genes are TRBV5-1 and TRBJ1-1, with D perhaps matching TRBD1 (6 bases). This CDR3 has 14 amino acids. Germline CDR1 and CDR2: SGHRS and YFSETQ. Deletions cut 0 bases from V and 3 bases from J, with 9 bases between. The CDR3 nucleotides are TGCGCCAGCAGCTTGGGTGGGGGCTACACTGAAGCTTTCTTT. Protein product: CASSLGGGYTEAFF. The variable domain in full, completed from reference TRBV5-1 and TRBJ1-1, reads KAGVTQTPRYLIKTRGQQVTLSCSPISGHRSVSWYQQTPGQGLQFLFEYFSETQRNKGNFPGRFSGRQFSNSRSEMNVSTLELGDSALYLCASSLGGGYTEAFFGQGTRLTVV.